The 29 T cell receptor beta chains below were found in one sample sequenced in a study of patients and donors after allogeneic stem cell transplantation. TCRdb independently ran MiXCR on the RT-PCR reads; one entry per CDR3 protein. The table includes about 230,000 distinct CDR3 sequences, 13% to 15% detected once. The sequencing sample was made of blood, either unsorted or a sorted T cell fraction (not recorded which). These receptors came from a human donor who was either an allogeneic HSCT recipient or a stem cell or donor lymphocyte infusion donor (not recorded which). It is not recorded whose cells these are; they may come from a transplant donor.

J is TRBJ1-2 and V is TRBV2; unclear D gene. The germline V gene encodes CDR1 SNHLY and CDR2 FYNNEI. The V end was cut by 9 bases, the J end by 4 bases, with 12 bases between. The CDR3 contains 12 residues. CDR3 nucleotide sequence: TGTGCCAGGTCGTCTAGTGGCTATGGCTACACCTTC. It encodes CARSSSGYGYTF. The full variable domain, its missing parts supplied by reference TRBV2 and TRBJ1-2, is EPEVTQTPSHQVTQMGQEVILRCVPISNHLYFYWYRQILGQKVEFLVSFYNNEISEKSEIFDDQFSVERPDGSNFTLKIRSTKLEDSAMYFCARSSSGYGYTFGSGTRLTVV.

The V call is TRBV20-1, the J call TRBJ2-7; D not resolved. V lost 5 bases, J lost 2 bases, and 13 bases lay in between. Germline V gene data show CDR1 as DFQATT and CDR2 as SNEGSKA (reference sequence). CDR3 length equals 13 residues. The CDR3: CSAPVAAAYEQYF. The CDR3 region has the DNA TGCAGTGCTCCCGTGGCGGCGGCCTACGAGCAGTACTTC.

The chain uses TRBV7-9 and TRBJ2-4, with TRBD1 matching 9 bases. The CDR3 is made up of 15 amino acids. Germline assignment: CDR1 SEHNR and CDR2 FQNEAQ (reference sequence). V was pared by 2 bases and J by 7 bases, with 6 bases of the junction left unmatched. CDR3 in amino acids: CASSLTGGAGNIQYF. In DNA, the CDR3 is TGTGCCAGCAGCTTAACAGGGGGCGCGGGGAACATTCAGTACTTC.

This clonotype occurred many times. CDR3 bases: TGCGCCAGCAGCCAAGAGGGCGGGATCGCCTACGAGCAGTACTTC. Protein product: CASSQEGGIAYEQYF. The chain joins TRBV4-1 to TRBJ2-7; possible D gene TRBD2, 6 bases. CDR1 is MGHRA, CDR2 YSYEKL, per germline. This CDR3 spans 15 amino acids. The V and J ends lost 0 bases and 2 bases respectively, with 11 bases between them.

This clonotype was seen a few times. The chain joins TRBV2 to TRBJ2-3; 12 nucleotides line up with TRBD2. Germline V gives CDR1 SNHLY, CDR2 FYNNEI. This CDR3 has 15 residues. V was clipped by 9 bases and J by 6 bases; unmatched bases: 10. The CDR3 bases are TGTGCCAGGGACTCCGGGACTAGCGGGTTGGATACGCAGTATTTT. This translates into CARDSGTSGLDTQYF.

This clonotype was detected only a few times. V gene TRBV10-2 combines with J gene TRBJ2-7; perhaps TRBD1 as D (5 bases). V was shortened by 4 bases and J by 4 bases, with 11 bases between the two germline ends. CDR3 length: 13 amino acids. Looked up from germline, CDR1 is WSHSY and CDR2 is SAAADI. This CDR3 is CASSGRASYEQYF. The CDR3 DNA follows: TGCGCCAGCAGTGGCAGGGCTTCTTACGAGCAGTACTTC.

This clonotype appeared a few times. The CDR3 loop is CSASPNNFYGYTF. The CDR3 DNA sequence: TGCAGTGCTAGCCCAAATAACTTCTATGGCTACACCTTC. The gene calls are TRBV20-1 and TRBJ1-2, with no clear D. The CDR3 consists of 13 residues. CDR1 is DFQATT and CDR2 is SNEGSKA in the germline V gene (reference sequence). Trimming stripped 3 bases from V and 4 bases from J, with 12 bases between.

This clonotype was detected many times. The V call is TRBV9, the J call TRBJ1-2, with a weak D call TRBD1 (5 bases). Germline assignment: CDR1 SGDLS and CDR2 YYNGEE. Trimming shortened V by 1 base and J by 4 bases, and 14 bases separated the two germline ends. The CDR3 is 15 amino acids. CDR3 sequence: CASSVLDSGTYGYTF. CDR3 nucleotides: TGTGCCAGCAGCGTATTAGACAGCGGGACCTATGGCTACACCTTC. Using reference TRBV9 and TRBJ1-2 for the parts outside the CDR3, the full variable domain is DSGVTQTPKHLITATGQRVTLRCSPRSGDLSVYWYQQSLDQGLQFLIQYYNGEERAKGNILERFSAQQFPDLHSELNLSSLELGDSALYFCASSVLDSGTYGYTFGSGTRLTVV.

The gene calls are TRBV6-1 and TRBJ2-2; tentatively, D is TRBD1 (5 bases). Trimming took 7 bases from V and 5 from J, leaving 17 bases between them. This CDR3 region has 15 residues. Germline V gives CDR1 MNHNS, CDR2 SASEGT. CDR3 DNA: TGTGCCAGCAATCAGGGCAGGGTGAAAACCGGGGAGCTGTTTTTT. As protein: CASNQGRVKTGELFF.

CDR3 sequence reads: CASSSMGRGATDTQYF. The CDR3 bases are TGCGCCAGCAGCTCCATGGGGCGGGGGGCCACGGATACGCAGTATTTT. The V gene is TRBV5-1, the J gene TRBJ2-3, with 8 bases identical to TRBD2. CDR1 SGHRS and CDR2 YFSETQ come from the germline V gene. The CDR3 consists of 16 residues. V lost 3 bases, J lost 6 bases, and 12 bases stayed unmatched.

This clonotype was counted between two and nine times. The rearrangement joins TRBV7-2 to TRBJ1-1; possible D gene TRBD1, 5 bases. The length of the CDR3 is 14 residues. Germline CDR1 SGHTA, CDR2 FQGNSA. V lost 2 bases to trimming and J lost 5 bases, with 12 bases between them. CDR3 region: CASSLLGGGTEAFF. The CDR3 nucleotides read TGTGCCAGCAGCTTACTTGGGGGAGGAACTGAAGCTTTCTTT.

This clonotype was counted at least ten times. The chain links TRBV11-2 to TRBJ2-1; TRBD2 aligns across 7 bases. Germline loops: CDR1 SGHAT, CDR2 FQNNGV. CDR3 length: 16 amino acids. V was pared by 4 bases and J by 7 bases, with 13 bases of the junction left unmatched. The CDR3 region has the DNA TGTGCCAGCAGCTATTCGGGAGGCCTCGGATGGAATGAGCAGTTCTTC. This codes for CASSYSGGLGWNEQFF.

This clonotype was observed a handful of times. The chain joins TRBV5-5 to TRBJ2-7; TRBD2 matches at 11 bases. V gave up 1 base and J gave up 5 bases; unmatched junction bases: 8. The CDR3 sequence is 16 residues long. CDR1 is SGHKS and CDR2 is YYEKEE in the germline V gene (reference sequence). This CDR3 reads CASSLRLAGGGHEQYF. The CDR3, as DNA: TGTGCCAGCAGCTTGCGCTTAGCGGGAGGGGGCCACGAGCAGTACTTC.

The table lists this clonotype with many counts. The chain's CDR3 is CASSLGRGPREQFF. CDR3 sequence (DNA): TGTGCCAGCAGCTTAGGTCGGGGACCCCGTGAGCAGTTCTTC. The chain couples TRBV7-8 to TRBJ2-1, with D tentatively TRBD1 or TRBD2 (5 bases each). The CDR3 extends over 14 amino acids. Germline values: CDR1 SGHVS, CDR2 FQNEAQ. The V gene lost 1 base and the J gene lost 9 bases, with 13 bases spanning the gap.

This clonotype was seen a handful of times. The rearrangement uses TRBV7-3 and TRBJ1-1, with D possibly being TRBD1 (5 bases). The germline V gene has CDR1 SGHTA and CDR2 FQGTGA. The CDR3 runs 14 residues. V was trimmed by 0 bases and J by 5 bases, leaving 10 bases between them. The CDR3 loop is CASSLTAGRTEAFF. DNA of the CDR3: TGTGCCAGCAGCTTAACGGCAGGGAGGACTGAAGCTTTCTTT.

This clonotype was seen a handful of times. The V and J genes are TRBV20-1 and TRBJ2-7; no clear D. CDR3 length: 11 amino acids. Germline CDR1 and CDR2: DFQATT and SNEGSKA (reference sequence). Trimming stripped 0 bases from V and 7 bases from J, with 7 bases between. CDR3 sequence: CSARERLEQYF. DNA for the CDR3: TGCAGTGCTAGAGAGAGGTTGGAGCAGTACTTC.

The CDR3 sequence: CAKRTDTEAFF. Here the CDR3 DNA reads TGTGCCAAGAGGACAGACACTGAAGCTTTCTTT. The rearrangement joins TRBV2 to TRBJ1-1; D might be TRBD1 (6 bases). This CDR3 comprises 11 residues. Trimming took off 10 bases at V and 3 bases at J, with 9 bases between the two ends. Looked up from germline, CDR1 is SNHLY and CDR2 is FYNNEI.

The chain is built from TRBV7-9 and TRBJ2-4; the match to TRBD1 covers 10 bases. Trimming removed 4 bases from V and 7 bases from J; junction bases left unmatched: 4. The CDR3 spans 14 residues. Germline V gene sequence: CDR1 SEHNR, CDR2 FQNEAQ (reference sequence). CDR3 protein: CASSSGTGVNIQYF. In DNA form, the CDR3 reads TGTGCCAGCAGCTCTGGGACAGGGGTCAACATTCAGTACTTC.

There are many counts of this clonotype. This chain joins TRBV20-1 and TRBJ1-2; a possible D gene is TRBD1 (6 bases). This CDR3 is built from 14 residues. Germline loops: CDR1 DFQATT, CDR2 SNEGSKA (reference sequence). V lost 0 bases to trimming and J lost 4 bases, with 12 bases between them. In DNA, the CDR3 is TGCAGTGCTAGAGATTATGGGGGGCCCTATGGCTACACCTTC. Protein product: CSARDYGGPYGYTF.

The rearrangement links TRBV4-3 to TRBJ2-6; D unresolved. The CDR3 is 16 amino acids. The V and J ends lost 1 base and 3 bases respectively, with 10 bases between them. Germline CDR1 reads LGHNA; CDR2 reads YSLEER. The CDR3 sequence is CASSQAWVGGANVLTF. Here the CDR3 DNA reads TGCGCCAGCAGCCAAGCTTGGGTGGGTGGGGCCAACGTCCTGACTTTC.

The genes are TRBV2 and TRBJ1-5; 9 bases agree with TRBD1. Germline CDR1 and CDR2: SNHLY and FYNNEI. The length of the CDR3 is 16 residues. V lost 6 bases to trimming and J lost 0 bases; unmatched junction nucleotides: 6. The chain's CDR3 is CASRGGTGISNQPQHF. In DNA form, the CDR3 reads TGTGCCAGCAGAGGAGGGACAGGGATTAGCAATCAGCCCCAGCATTTT.

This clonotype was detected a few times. CDR3 nucleotide sequence: TGTGCCAGCAGCGACGACAGGGGATCAGTGTTTTTT. It is translated as CASSDDRGSVFF. This chain links TRBV4-2 with TRBJ1-4; 8 bases agree with TRBD1. The trim removed 5 bases at V and 15 bases at J, leaving 8 bases unmatched. Germline loops: CDR1 LGHNA, CDR2 YNFKEQ. CDR3 length equals 12 residues.

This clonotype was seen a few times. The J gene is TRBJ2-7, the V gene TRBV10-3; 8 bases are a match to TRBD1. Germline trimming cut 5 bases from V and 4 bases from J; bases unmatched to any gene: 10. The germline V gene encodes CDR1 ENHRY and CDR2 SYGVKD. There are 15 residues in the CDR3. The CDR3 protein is CAISTADRVRYEQYF. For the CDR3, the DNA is TGTGCCATCAGTACCGCGGACAGGGTTAGATACGAGCAGTACTTC.

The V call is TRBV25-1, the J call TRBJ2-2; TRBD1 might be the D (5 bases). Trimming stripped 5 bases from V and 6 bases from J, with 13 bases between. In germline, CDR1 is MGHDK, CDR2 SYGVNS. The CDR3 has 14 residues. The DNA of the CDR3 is TGTGCCAGCAGTCCTCAGGGTACCGCCGGGGAGCTGTTTTTT. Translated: CASSPQGTAGELFF.

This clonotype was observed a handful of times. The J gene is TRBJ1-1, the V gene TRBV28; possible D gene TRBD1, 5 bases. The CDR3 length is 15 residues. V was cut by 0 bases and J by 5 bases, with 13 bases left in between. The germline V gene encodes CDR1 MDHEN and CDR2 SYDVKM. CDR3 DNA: TGTGCCAGCAGTTTATGGTTCGAAGGGGTGACTGAAGCTTTCTTT. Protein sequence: CASSLWFEGVTEAFF.

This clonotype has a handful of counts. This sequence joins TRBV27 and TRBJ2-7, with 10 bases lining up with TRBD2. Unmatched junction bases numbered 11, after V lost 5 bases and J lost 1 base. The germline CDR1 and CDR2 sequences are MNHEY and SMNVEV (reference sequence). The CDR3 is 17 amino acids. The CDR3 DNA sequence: TGTGCCAGCAGTCTAAACCCTAGCGGGGGTTGGTCCTACGAGCAGTACTTC. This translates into CASSLNPSGGWSYEQYF.

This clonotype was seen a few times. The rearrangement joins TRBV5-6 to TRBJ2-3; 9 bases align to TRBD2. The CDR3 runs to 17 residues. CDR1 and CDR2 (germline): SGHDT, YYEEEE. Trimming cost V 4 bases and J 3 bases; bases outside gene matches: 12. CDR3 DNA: TGTGCCAGCAGCCCACCGACTAGCGGTTTTCCGACAGATACGCAGTATTTT. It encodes CASSPPTSGFPTDTQYF.

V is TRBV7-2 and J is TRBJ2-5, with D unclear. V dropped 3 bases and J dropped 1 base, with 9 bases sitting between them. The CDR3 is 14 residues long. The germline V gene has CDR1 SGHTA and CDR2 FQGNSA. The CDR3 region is CASSFEPSQETQYF. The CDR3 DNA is TGTGCCAGCAGCTTCGAGCCGAGCCAAGAGACCCAGTACTTC.

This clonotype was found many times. In nucleotides, the CDR3 is TGTGCCTGGAGTGACGGCGGTACGGGTGAGCAGTTCTTC. Its translation: CAWSDGGTGEQFF. V and J are TRBV30 and TRBJ2-1; D not resolved. Germline values: CDR1 GTSNPN, CDR2 SVGIG (reference sequence). V lost 1 base and J lost 9, with 13 bases in between. This CDR3 region has 13 residues.